Presented here are 27 T cell receptor beta chains from one specimen sequenced in a study of blood T cell repertoires in COVID-19. The protocol was immunoSEQ multiplex PCR, while the TCRdb copy is restricted to in-frame clones and leaves out a portion. Among 300,000 to 450,000 clones listed, about 89% were seen once. The sample comprised PBMCs or T cells enriched from blood (not recorded which). These TCRs come from a young man who had recovered from COVID-19.

The CDR3 here is CASKFFGTASYNEQFF. In DNA form, the CDR3 reads TGTGCCAGCAAGTTTTTCGGGACAGCGTCCTACAATGAGCAGTTCTTC. The chain joins TRBV27 to TRBJ2-1; TRBD1 matches at 7 bases. The CDR3 is 16 amino acids. Per germline, CDR1 MNHEY and CDR2 SMNVEV (reference sequence). Germline trimming cut 7 bases from V and 1 base from J; bases unmatched to any gene: 10.

The V call is TRBV9, the J call TRBJ2-5, with 7 bases aligning to TRBD1. The CDR3 extends over 17 amino acids. Germline CDR1 reads SGDLS; CDR2 reads YYNGEE. Germline trimming cut 0 bases from V and 10 bases from J; bases unmatched to any gene: 18. Here the CDR3 reads CASSVGEVWPTRDSQYF. DNA of the CDR3: TGTGCCAGCAGCGTAGGTGAGGTCTGGCCAACCCGGGACAGCCAGTACTTC.

This rearrangement joins TRBV19 to TRBJ2-3, with TRBD2 matching 9 bases. The J segment lost 1 base and the V segment lost 7 bases, leaving 6 bases of the junction unmatched. Germline values: CDR1 LNHDA, CDR2 SQIVND (reference sequence). The CDR3 has 15 amino acids. CDR3 in DNA: TGTGCCAGTATTGATGGCGGGGGGGGCACAGATACGCAGTATTTT. As protein: CASIDGGGGTDTQYF.

The rearrangement joins TRBV9 to TRBJ2-3; the D gene is possibly TRBD2 (5 bases). From germline, CDR1 is SGDLS and CDR2 YYNGEE. This CDR3 comprises 13 residues. The V end was cut by 4 bases, the J end by 5 bases, with 11 bases between. CDR3 sequence: CASSPLAGDTQYF. DNA of the CDR3: TGTGCCAGCAGCCCCCTAGCCGGAGATACGCAGTATTTT.

The chain employs TRBV10-1 and TRBJ2-1, with a weak D call TRBD2 (5 bases). Germline assignment: CDR1 WNHNN and CDR2 SYGVQD (reference sequence). Trimming cost V 5 bases and J 7 bases, with 21 bases left between them. The CDR3 spans 16 residues. The CDR3 DNA follows: TGCGCCAGCAGTCTTACCCAGGACTGGCCACAAAATGAGCAGTTCTTC. Protein product: CASSLTQDWPQNEQFF.

This chain connects TRBV5-6 to TRBJ2-2, with 8 bases matching TRBD1. The V and J ends lost 4 bases and 2 bases, in that order; junction bases with no gene match: 10. This CDR3 region has 17 residues. Germline V gene lookup returns CDR1 SGHDT and CDR2 YYEEEE. In DNA form, the CDR3 reads TGTGCCAGCAGCAACGTCCGGGACAGGTACAACACCGGGGAGCTGTTTTTT. Encoded protein: CASSNVRDRYNTGELFF.

The rearrangement uses TRBV5-4 and TRBJ2-7; the match to TRBD1 covers 9 bases. The germline V gene encodes CDR1 SGHNT and CDR2 YYREEE (reference sequence). The CDR3 sequence is 14 residues long. V gave up 4 bases and J gave up 6 bases; unmatched junction bases: 8. CDR3 sequence reads: CASSLQGQGGEQYF. The CDR3 region has the DNA TGTGCCAGCAGCCTTCAGGGACAGGGCGGCGAGCAGTACTTC.

This chain links TRBV30 with TRBJ2-4, with a weak D call TRBD1 (6 bases). V lost 4 bases to trimming and J lost 0 bases, with 10 bases between them. CDR1 GTSNPN and CDR2 SVGIG come from the germline V gene (reference sequence). This CDR3 spans 14 amino acids. DNA for the CDR3: TGTGCCTGGACTGGGGGCCTAGCCAAAAACATTCAGTACTTC. This gives the protein CAWTGGLAKNIQYF.

This sequence joins TRBV9 and TRBJ2-4; 11 bases are a match to TRBD2. This CDR3 region has 15 residues. J was trimmed by 8 bases and V by 3 bases; bases with no gene match: 7. CDR1 and CDR2 from the germline V gene are SGDLS and YYNGEE. CDR3 amino acids: CASSASGGLGDIQYF. The CDR3 DNA reads TGTGCCAGCAGCGCTAGCGGGGGGTTGGGGGACATTCAGTACTTC.

DNA for the CDR3: TGTGCCAGCAGTTCTCGGACTAGCGGCGACGGGGAGCTGTTTTTT. The encoded protein is CASSSRTSGDGELFF. The V and J genes are TRBV7-9 and TRBJ2-2, with 10 bases lining up with TRBD2. CDR1 and CDR2 from the germline V gene are SEHNR and FQNEAQ (reference sequence). The trim removed 6 bases at V and 7 bases at J, leaving 8 bases unmatched. CDR3 length: 15 residues.

This sequence joins TRBV11-3 and TRBJ2-5; maybe TRBD1 (5 bases). V lost 2 bases and J 1 base, leaving 11 bases between the germline ends. Germline values: CDR1 SGHNT, CDR2 YENEEA. This CDR3 contains 15 residues. In DNA form, the CDR3 reads TGTGCCAGCAGCTTACTCACAGGCCCCCAAGAGACCCAGTACTTC. It is translated as CASSLLTGPQETQYF.

The CDR3 spells CASTEQGANYGYTF. For the CDR3, the DNA is TGTGCCAGTACCGAACAGGGGGCTAACTATGGCTACACCTTC. The V gene is TRBV19, the J gene TRBJ1-2; 8 positions agree with TRBD1. Trimming at V came to 7 bases and at J to 0 bases, leaving 4 bases not matched to a gene. CDR1 is LNHDA and CDR2 is SQIVND in the germline V gene (reference sequence). The CDR3 is 14 residues long.

The chain employs TRBV5-4 and TRBJ2-1; tentatively, D is TRBD1 (6 bases). The V and J ends lost 0 bases and 9 bases respectively, with 13 bases between them. This CDR3 is 14 amino acids long. Looked up from germline, CDR1 is SGHNT and CDR2 is YYREEE (reference sequence). Here the CDR3 reads CASSLAQGRLEQFF. The CDR3 bases are TGTGCCAGCAGCTTGGCCCAGGGGAGACTTGAGCAGTTCTTC.

The chain has TRBV19 and TRBJ1-1; 11 bases match TRBD1. The CDR3 loop spans 13 amino acids. Trimming at V came to 4 bases and at J to 11 bases, leaving 6 bases not matched to a gene. CDR1 is LNHDA and CDR2 is SQIVND in the germline V gene (reference sequence). This chain's CDR3 is CASSTDRGLRAFF. In nucleotides, the CDR3 is TGTGCCAGTAGTACGGACAGGGGGCTGAGGGCTTTCTTT. Full variable domain (remainder filled in from reference TRBV19 and TRBJ1-1): DGGITQSPKYLFRKEGQNVTLSCEQNLNHDAMYWYRQDPGQGLRLIYYSQIVNDFQKGDIAEGYSVSREKKESFPLTVTSAQKNPTAFYLCASSTDRGLRAFFGQGTRLTVV.

This chain uses TRBV28 with TRBJ1-1; no definite D call. Looked up from germline, CDR1 is MDHEN and CDR2 is SYDVKM. The V gene lost 6 bases and the J gene lost 9 bases, with 14 bases spanning the gap. The CDR3 runs 12 residues. CDR3 in DNA: TGTGCCAGCAGGGCAGAGGGTTTTAAAGCTTTCTTT. Translating gives CASRAEGFKAFF.

This chain links TRBV7-6 with TRBJ1-1; 8 bases are shared with TRBD1. J lost 4 bases, V lost 4 bases, and 8 bases had no gene match. The germline V gene has CDR1 SGHVS and CDR2 FNYEAQ. The CDR3 extends over 15 amino acids. CDR3 DNA: TGTGCCAGCAGCTCAACTCAGGGGGCGCCCACTGAAGCTTTCTTT. It is translated as CASSSTQGAPTEAFF.

The J gene is TRBJ1-3, the V gene TRBV6-5; D is undetermined. CDR3 length equals 14 residues. Germline-derived CDR1 and CDR2 are MNHEY and SVGAGI. Between the trimmed V and J ends, which lost 10 bases and 5 bases, there was a span of 18 bases. The CDR3 here is CATIEGGRRNTIYF. CDR3 DNA sequence: TGTGCCACCATAGAGGGAGGGAGGAGAAACACCATATATTTT.

This clone was detected only a few times. The chain carries TRBV14 and TRBJ1-2, with D possibly matching TRBD1 (6 bases). The CDR3 sequence is 16 residues long. V lost 0 bases to trimming and J lost 8 bases, with 19 bases between them. The germline gives CDR1 SGHDN, CDR2 FVKESK. The CDR3, as DNA: TGTGCCAGCAGCCAAGATCTTATCACAGGGCTAGGAGGCTACACCTTC. It encodes CASSQDLITGLGGYTF.

DNA of the CDR3: TGTGCCAGCAGTTATACAGGGGCTTATTACGAGCAGTACTTC. This codes for CASSYTGAYYEQYF. This chain joins TRBV6-5 and TRBJ2-7; 7 bases align to TRBD1. In germline, CDR1 is MNHEY, CDR2 SVGAGI. The CDR3 is 14 amino acids. V gave up 3 bases and J gave up 4 bases; unmatched junction bases: 6.

The chain employs TRBV11-2 and TRBJ1-2, with D perhaps matching TRBD1 (6 bases). This CDR3 has 13 residues. Trimming removed 4 bases from V and 3 bases from J, with 9 bases in between. Germline V gene lookup returns CDR1 SGHAT and CDR2 FQNNGV. The CDR3 loop is CASSSYRDYGYTF. The CDR3 DNA is TGTGCCAGCAGCTCGTACAGGGACTATGGCTACACCTTC.

The chain joins TRBV4-3 to TRBJ2-4; 8 bases agree with TRBD1. The CDR3 has 16 amino acids. With 0 bases clipped from V and 1 base from J, the junction kept 2 bases outside the gene matches. The germline CDR1 and CDR2 sequences are LGHNA and YSLEER. CDR3 amino acids: CASSQDRGLAKNIQYF. CDR3 DNA sequence: TGCGCCAGCAGCCAAGACAGGGGGCTGGCCAAAAACATTCAGTACTTC.

This clone was seen a handful of times. This chain uses TRBV12-3 or TRBV12-4 with TRBJ1-1, with D perhaps TRBD1 (5 bases). The CDR3 is 12 residues long. The ends were cut back, 6 bases at V and 4 bases at J, with 9 bases in the middle. The CDR3 reads CASRIGVTEAFF. The DNA for the CDR3 is TGTGCCAGCAGGATAGGGGTCACTGAAGCTTTCTTT.

The rearrangement uses TRBV11-3 and TRBJ2-3; D gene unclear. Germline loops: CDR1 SGHNT, CDR2 YENEEA. The length of the CDR3 is 16 residues. V shed 7 bases and J shed 0 bases, with 17 bases lying between them. The CDR3 reads CASTPGGFSSTDTQYF. In DNA form, the CDR3 reads TGTGCCAGCACCCCAGGTGGCTTCTCTAGCACAGATACGCAGTATTTT.

The rearrangement joins TRBV5-8 to TRBJ1-1, with D perhaps TRBD1 (5 bases). Germline values: CDR1 SGHTS, CDR2 YDEGEE. This CDR3 has 13 residues. With 7 bases removed from V and 5 bases from J, the gap between germline ends came to 15 bases. This CDR3 reads CASRSGGNTEAFF. The CDR3, as DNA: TGTGCCAGCCGGTCCGGGGGGAATACTGAAGCTTTCTTT.

The V and J genes are TRBV19 and TRBJ2-2; D is perhaps TRBD1 (6 bases). V gave up 7 bases and J gave up 3 bases, with 12 bases separating them. This CDR3 has 14 amino acids. Looked up from germline, CDR1 is LNHDA and CDR2 is SQIVND (reference sequence). The CDR3 DNA reads TGTGCCAGTAAATTCAGGGGAGACACCGGGGAGCTGTTTTTT. Protein product: CASKFRGDTGELFF.

This chain uses TRBV6-6 with TRBJ1-1, with D uncertain. In germline, CDR1 is MNHNY, CDR2 SVGAGI (reference sequence). The CDR3 sequence is 14 residues long. Trimming left V 7 bases short and J 1 base short, with 13 bases between. The CDR3 here is CASTPGEGNTEAFF. Here the CDR3 DNA reads TGTGCCAGCACCCCAGGAGAGGGGAACACTGAAGCTTTCTTT.

As DNA, the CDR3 is TGTGCCAGCAGACACGGGACAGTCTATGGCTACACCTTC. Its protein is CASRHGTVYGYTF. This chain connects TRBV7-9 to TRBJ1-2, with TRBD1 matching 7 bases. The CDR3 totals 13 residues. Germline V gene sequence: CDR1 SEHNR, CDR2 FQNEAQ (reference sequence). V lost 6 bases and J lost 4; bases outside the gene matches: 5. The full variable domain, in which reference TRBV7-9 and TRBJ1-2 provide the parts outside the CDR3, is DTGVSQNPRHKITKRGQNVTFRCDPISEHNRLYWYRQTLGQGPEFLTYFQNEAQLEKSRLLSDRFSAERPKGSFSTLEIQRTEQGDSAMYLCASRHGTVYGYTFGSGTRLTVV.